These 8 T cell receptor beta chains were sequenced from one sample in a study of blood T cell repertoires in COVID-19. Clones were read by immunoSEQ multiplex PCR, and TCRdb kept only the in-frame ones, dropping some. The sample holds 120,000 to 150,000 clones, roughly 88% seen once. The sample comprised PBMCs or T cells enriched from blood (not recorded which). The receptors come from a woman aged 30 to 39 with acute COVID-19.

The chain links TRBV10-3 to TRBJ1-2; 8 bases map to TRBD1. Losses at the gene ends were 0 bases for V and 2 bases for J; bases not matched to a gene: 11. From germline, CDR1 is ENHRY and CDR2 SYGVKD. This CDR3 contains 18 residues. CDR3 bases: TGTGCCATCAGTGAGTCGATTGCCCCTCGACAGGGGAACTATGGCTACACCTTC. This encodes CAISESIAPRQGNYGYTF.

The count of this clone is one. V and J are TRBV27 and TRBJ1-2; 7 positions match TRBD1. CDR3 length: 13 residues. Germline V gives CDR1 MNHEY, CDR2 SMNVEV (reference sequence). With 5 bases clipped from V and 2 bases from J, the junction kept 2 bases outside the gene matches. The CDR3: CASSGTVNYGYTF. CDR3 nucleotides: TGTGCCAGCAGTGGGACAGTCAACTATGGCTACACCTTC.

This rearrangement joins TRBV24-1 to TRBJ2-5, with 10 bases matching TRBD2. With V trimmed by 5 bases and J by 5 bases, 16 bases remained unmatched. This CDR3 has 18 amino acids. Germline lookup yields CDR1 KGHDR and CDR2 SFDVKD. The CDR3 reads CATSGPYGLAGDSETQYF. In DNA, the CDR3 is TGTGCCACCAGTGGCCCTTACGGGCTAGCGGGAGATTCGGAGACCCAGTACTTC.

This clone has only a few counts. The chain combines TRBV7-8 with TRBJ1-3, with TRBD1 identical over 8 bases. Germline V gives CDR1 SGHVS, CDR2 FQNEAQ. The CDR3 is 16 amino acids. With V trimmed by 5 bases and J by 3 bases, 9 bases remained unmatched. For the CDR3, the DNA is TGTGCCAGCAGCCCTGGACAGGGAGATGTTGGAAACACCATATATTTT. This gives the protein CASSPGQGDVGNTIYF.

This clone was detected many times. The chain has TRBV28 and TRBJ2-3; 7 bases match TRBD2. Germline V gene sequence: CDR1 MDHEN, CDR2 SYDVKM. The length of the CDR3 is 17 residues. V dropped 3 bases and J dropped 3; count of bases not matched to a gene: 12. CDR3 sequence reads: CASSFFPRREQTDTQYF. CDR3 nucleotides: TGTGCCAGCAGTTTCTTTCCTAGGCGGGAGCAAACAGATACGCAGTATTTT.

In DNA form, the CDR3 reads TGTGCCAGCTCACCTTCGGACAGGGGAATAGGTGGCTACACCTTC. This encodes CASSPSDRGIGGYTF. The V call is TRBV18, the J call TRBJ1-2; 9 nucleotides align to TRBD1. CDR3 length equals 15 residues. Trimming removed 3 bases from V and 7 bases from J; junction bases left unmatched: 9. Germline lookup yields CDR1 KGHSH and CDR2 LQKENI.

The gene calls are TRBV28 and TRBJ2-3; 9 positions match TRBD1. The CDR3 totals 15 residues. With 4 bases clipped from V and 1 base from J, the junction kept 3 bases outside the gene matches. The germline V gene encodes CDR1 MDHEN and CDR2 SYDVKM. CDR3: CASSSRDRGTDTQYF. CDR3 DNA sequence: TGTGCCAGCAGTTCCCGGGACAGGGGCACAGATACGCAGTATTTT.

The rearrangement joins TRBV2 to TRBJ2-3, with TRBD2 as a possible D gene (7 bases). V lost 8 bases and J 5 bases, leaving 17 bases between the germline ends. Germline CDR1 is SNHLY and CDR2 is FYNNEI. This CDR3 region has 14 residues. The CDR3 sequence: CASERDLQGDTQYF. In DNA form, the CDR3 reads TGTGCCAGCGAGCGGGATCTACAGGGAGATACGCAGTATTTT.